This TCR beta chain was recovered during a study of blood T cell repertoires in COVID-19. Background on the study: The samples span acute and convalescent COVID-19 from the United States, Italy and Spain. Nucleic acid was either cDNA or gDNA, and it came from T cells, B-cell-depleted T cells, or PBMCs.

The CDR3 has 16 residues. Germline values: CDR1 SEHNR, CDR2 FQNEAQ (reference sequence). V was clipped by 4 bases and J by 1 base, with 15 bases between them. How the authors handled the data: How many nucleated cells were present was estimated from reference gene primer amplification. Assay: immunoSEQ multiplex PCR; the TCRdb copy retains only in-frame clones and omits some. D and trimming come from the DNA, and the V and J calls and clone size come from that table. The sample has about 210,000 clones; roughly 88% are singletons. The TCR was taken from a man aged 45-65 years with active or convalescent COVID-19. The chain combines TRBV7-9 with TRBJ2-3; D may be TRBD2 (6 bases). Material: peripheral blood. In nucleotides, the CDR3 is TGTGCCAGCAGCTCCCAGACTAGTTGGCGCACAGATACGCAGTATTTT. Encoded protein: CASSSQTSWRTDTQYF.